This TCR beta chain comes out of a study of T-cell reconstitution after alpha-beta-depleted transplantation in children. Overall study results and limits: In patients about two months after transplant, alpha-beta T cells reportedly arose from several hundred expanded graft clones.

Researchers prepared the TCRbeta library using unique molecular identifiers, the study reports. TCRdb used MiXCR to reprocess the PCR reads, holding one entry per CDR3 protein. The sample comprises about 980,000 distinct CDR3 sequences, about 26% of which are singletons, and about 28% rests with the top ten. The V end was cut by 8 bases, the J end by 3 bases, with 22 bases between. The CDR3 spans 17 residues. This clonotype was detected only a few times. Its antigen is unknown. The chain has TRBV12-3 or TRBV12-4 and TRBJ2-2; D is possibly TRBD2 (5 bases). Sequenced here: PBMCs, mostly from graft donor cells, sampled 360 days after TCRalphabeta/CD19-depleted stem cell transplant. This TCR came from a boy under two years old who had a stem cell transplant for SCID, so the T cells may come from the graft donor. The CDR3 sequence: CASCLGVIFPDTGELFF. The CDR3 coding sequence is TGTGCCAGCTGTCTCGGGGTGATCTTCCCGGACACCGGGGAGCTGTTTTTT.